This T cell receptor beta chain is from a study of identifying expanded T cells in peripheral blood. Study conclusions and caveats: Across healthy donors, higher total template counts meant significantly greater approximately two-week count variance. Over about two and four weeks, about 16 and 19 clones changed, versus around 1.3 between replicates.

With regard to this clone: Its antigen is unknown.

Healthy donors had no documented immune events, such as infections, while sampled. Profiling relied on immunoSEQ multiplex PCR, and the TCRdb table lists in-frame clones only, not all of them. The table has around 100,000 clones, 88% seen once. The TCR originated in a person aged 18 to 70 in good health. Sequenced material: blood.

The CDR3 sequence: CASSIGTNLYGYTF. The DNA of the CDR3 is TGTGCCAGTAGTATCGGAACGAATCTCTATGGCTACACCTTC. The chain links TRBV19 to TRBJ1-2; D gene unclear. Trimming took off 3 bases at V and 4 bases at J, with 12 bases between the two ends. This CDR3 has 14 residues. Germline V gene sequence: CDR1 LNHDA, CDR2 SQIVND (reference sequence).